Listed below are T cell receptor beta chains from one sample, sequenced in a study of blood T cell repertoires in COVID-19. The method was immunoSEQ multiplex PCR; TCRdb's version includes in-frame clones alone and lacks a portion of them. The sample consists of around 300,000 clones, around nine tenths of them appearing once. The sequenced sample consisted of PBMCs or T cells enriched from blood (not recorded which). These receptors all come from a middle-aged woman who had recovered from COVID-19. Both conserved end residues are trimmed from each CDR3.

j_gene,v_gene,CDR3aa
TRBJ1-4,TRBV5-8,ASSLNGAGAEKLF
TRBJ2-5,TRBV11-2,ASRGGEDQETQY
TRBJ2-7,TRBV7-4,ASPYPGYEQY
TRBJ2-3,TRBV12-3/TRBV12-4,ASRTASTDTQY
TRBJ2-3,TRBV11-2,ASSKGTSGRSTDTQY
TRBJ1-1,TRBV7-7,ASIRRDTEAF
TRBJ1-2,TRBV5-1,ASSQLSGGYT
TRBJ2-7,TRBV7-2,ASSFGQGGEQY
TRBJ1-1,TRBV29-1,SVSDRRTTVGTEAF
TRBJ2-7,TRBV6-5,ASTATPGGNYEQY
TRBJ1-5,TRBV5-6,ASSLGPFAGVAQPQH
TRBJ1-1,TRBV7-2,ASSWDRGRAEAF
TRBJ2-5,TRBV18,ASSPVLAEETQY
TRBJ2-4,TRBV15,ATSRDRTSGRGGIQY
TRBJ1-5,TRBV29-1,SVAPGSNQPQH
TRBJ2-3,TRBV27,ASSGSWTDTQY
TRBJ1-1,TRBV19,ASTTPGGFGSEAF
TRBJ1-1,TRBV27,ASMRQGTFYTEAF
TRBJ1-5,TRBV28,ASSGGTANQPQH
TRBJ2-5,TRBV6-2/TRBV6-3,ASSWDRGEETQY
TRBJ2-7,TRBV2,ASSKTGSEQY
TRBJ2-7,TRBV28,ASSLAGRGEQY
TRBJ2-2,TRBV29-1,SAVRGASQAGELF
TRBJ1-4,TRBV28,ASSQTGGGEKLF
TRBJ2-5,TRBV18,ASSPQGTGQETQY
TRBJ2-7,TRBV20-1,SASHFSEQY
TRBJ1-2,TRBV4-1,ASSQPSRRGVI
TRBJ2-1,TRBV5-1,ASSSGYNEQF
TRBJ1-5,TRBV21-1,ASSKDNGGVNQPQH
TRBJ2-7,TRBV6-2/TRBV6-3,ASSYWSGTDEQY
TRBJ2-7,TRBV28,ASSPLGDSDSLYEQY
TRBJ2-3,TRBV18,ASSVGQGTDTQY
TRBJ1-6,TRBV2,ASKSNRDKNSPLH
TRBJ2-7,TRBV29-1,SARDSPYEQY
TRBJ2-3,TRBV2,ASTGQGSTDTQY
TRBJ2-7,TRBV7-6,ASSLSGEQY